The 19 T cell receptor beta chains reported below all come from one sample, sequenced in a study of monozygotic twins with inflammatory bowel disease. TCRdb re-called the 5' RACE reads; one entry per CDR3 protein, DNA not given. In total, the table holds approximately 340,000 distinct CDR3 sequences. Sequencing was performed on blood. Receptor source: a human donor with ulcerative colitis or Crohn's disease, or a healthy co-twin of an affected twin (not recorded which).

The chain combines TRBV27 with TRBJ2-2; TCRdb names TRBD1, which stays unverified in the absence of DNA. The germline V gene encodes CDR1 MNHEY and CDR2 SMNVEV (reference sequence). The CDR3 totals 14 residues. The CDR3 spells CASKGDTFAGELFF.

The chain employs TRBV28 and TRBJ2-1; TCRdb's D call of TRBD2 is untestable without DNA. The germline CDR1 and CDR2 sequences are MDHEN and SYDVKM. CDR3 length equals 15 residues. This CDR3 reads CASRPTSGALGEQFF.

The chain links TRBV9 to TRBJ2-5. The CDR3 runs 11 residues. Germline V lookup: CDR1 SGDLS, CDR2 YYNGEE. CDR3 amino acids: CASSGRETQYF.

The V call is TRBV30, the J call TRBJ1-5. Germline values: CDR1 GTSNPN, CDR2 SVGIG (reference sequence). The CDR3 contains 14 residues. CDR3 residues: CAWSGHTRGQPQHF.

CDR3 sequence: CATSRNRGETYGYTF. The chain uses TRBV15 and TRBJ1-2; without DNA, the TCRdb call of TRBD1 cannot be checked. In germline, CDR1 is LNHNV, CDR2 YYDKDF (reference sequence). This CDR3 region has 15 residues.

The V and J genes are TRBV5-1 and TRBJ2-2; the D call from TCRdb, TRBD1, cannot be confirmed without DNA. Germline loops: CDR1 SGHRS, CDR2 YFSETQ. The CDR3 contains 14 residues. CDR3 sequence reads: CASSEGQPSGELFF.

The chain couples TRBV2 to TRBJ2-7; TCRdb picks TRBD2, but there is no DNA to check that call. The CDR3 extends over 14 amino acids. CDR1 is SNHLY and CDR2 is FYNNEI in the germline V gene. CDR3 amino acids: CASRGQQSSYEQYF. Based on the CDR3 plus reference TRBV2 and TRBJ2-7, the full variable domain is EPEVTQTPSHQVTQMGQEVILRCVPISNHLYFYWYRQILGQKVEFLVSFYNNEISEKSEIFDDQFSVERPDGSNFTLKIRSTKLEDSAMYFCASRGQQSSYEQYFGPGTRLTVT.

The CDR3 protein is CASSRGGSGGYNEQFF. V and J are TRBV4-3 and TRBJ2-1; the D call from TCRdb, TRBD2, cannot be confirmed without DNA. The germline CDR1 and CDR2 sequences are LGHNA and YSLEER. This CDR3 is 16 amino acids long.

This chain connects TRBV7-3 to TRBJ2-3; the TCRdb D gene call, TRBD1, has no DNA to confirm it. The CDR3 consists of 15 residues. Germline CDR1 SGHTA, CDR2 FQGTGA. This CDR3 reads CASSSEGQVTDTQYF.

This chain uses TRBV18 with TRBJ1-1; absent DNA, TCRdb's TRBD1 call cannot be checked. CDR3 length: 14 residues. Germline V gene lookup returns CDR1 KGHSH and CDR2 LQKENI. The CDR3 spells CASSQTGPNTEAFF.

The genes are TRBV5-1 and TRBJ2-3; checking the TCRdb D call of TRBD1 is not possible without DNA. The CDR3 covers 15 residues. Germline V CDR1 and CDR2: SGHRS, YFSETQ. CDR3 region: CASSGDGGLIDTQYF.

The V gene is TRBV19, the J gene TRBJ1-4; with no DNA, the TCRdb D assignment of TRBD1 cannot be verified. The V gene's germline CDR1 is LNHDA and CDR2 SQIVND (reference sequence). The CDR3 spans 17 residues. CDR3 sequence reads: CASSSGSGQPTNEKLFF.

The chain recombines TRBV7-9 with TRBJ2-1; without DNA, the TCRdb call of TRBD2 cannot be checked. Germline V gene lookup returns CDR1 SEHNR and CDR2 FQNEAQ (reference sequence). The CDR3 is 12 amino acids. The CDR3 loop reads CASSLRAFEQFF.

The CDR3 protein is CASSREGQSLTDTQYF. The genes are TRBV12-3 or TRBV12-4 and TRBJ2-3; the D call of TRBD1 rests on TCRdb alone, since no DNA is present to check it. This CDR3 is 16 amino acids long.

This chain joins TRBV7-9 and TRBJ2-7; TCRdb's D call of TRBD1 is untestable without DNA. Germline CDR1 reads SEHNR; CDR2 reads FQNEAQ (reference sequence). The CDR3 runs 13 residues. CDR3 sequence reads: CASSSEGYHERYF.

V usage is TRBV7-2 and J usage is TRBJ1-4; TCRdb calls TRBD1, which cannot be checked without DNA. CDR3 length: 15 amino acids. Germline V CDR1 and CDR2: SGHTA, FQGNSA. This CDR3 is CASSKSTGINEKLFF.

The chain's CDR3 is CASTREASSYNEQFF. The rearrangement links TRBV9 to TRBJ2-1; the TCRdb call, TRBD1, lacks DNA for checking. The CDR3 loop spans 15 amino acids. Germline-derived CDR1 and CDR2 are SGDLS and YYNGEE.

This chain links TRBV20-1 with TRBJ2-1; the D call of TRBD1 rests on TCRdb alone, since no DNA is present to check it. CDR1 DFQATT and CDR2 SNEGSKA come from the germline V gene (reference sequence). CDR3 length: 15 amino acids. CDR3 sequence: CSAPSPLFPYNEQFF.

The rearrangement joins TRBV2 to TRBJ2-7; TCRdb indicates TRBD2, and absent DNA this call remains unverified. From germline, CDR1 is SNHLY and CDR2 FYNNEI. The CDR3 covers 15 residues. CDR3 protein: CASSVERGSSYEQYF.